Each of the 2 T cell receptor beta chains below was sequenced from the same sample in a study of identical twins. Each CDR3 protein gets one entry after TCRdb re-called the 5' RACE reads with MiXCR. Of under 1 million distinct CDR3 sequences detected, 9% to 15% appear once; the ten largest clones hold 1.5% to 2%. The same data also contributed to another study, on yellow fever vaccine responses in identical twins.

The sequenced material came from PBMCs. All receptors derive from a woman aged 18-35 years in good health.

This clonotype was picked up a small number of times. This chain links TRBV29-1 with TRBJ2-1; D remains unclear. The germline V gene has CDR1 SQVTM and CDR2 ANQGSEA. The CDR3 loop spans 9 amino acids. Trimming removed 5 bases from V and 9 bases from J, with 5 bases in between. CDR3 region: CSVTGEQFF. CDR3 coding DNA: TGCAGCGTTACCGGTGAGCAGTTCTTC.

V gene TRBV11-2 combines with J gene TRBJ2-4; D possibly corresponds to TRBD2 (5 bases). The CDR3 extends over 16 amino acids. Per the germline V gene, CDR1 is SGHAT and CDR2 is FQNNGV. Trimming took off 5 bases at V and 0 bases at J, with 14 bases between the two ends. The CDR3 protein is CASSPSRAGAKNIQYF. CDR3 DNA sequence: TGTGCCAGCAGCCCAAGTAGGGCGGGAGCCAAAAACATTCAGTACTTC.